Sequencing of this T cell receptor beta chain was carried out in a study of shared T cell receptors in the human thymus. This table comes from immunoSEQ multiplex PCR, and its TCRdb copy is limited to in-frame clones, with some not included. The repertoire holds hundreds of thousands of clones, with roughly 90% as singletons. A few counts support this clone. The V gene end was trimmed by 5 bases and the J gene end by 1 base; junction bases not matched to a gene: 4. CDR1 LNHDA and CDR2 SQIVND come from the germline V gene (reference sequence). The CDR3 has 15 amino acids. The sample was also linked to a second study, of human thymus T cells. According to that study: Apparent bias marked the V and J gene usage of thymic and blood repertoires. Reports from related research described highly overlapping thymic repertoires among unrelated individuals.

The sequenced sample was thymocytes. The chain joins TRBV19 to TRBJ1-4; 7 nucleotides agree with TRBD1. This sequence originates from a boy under two years old with a congenital heart defect. CDR3 sequence reads: CASSDREETNEKLFF. The CDR3 DNA is TGTGCCAGTAGTGACAGGGAGGAAACTAATGAAAAACTGTTTTTT.